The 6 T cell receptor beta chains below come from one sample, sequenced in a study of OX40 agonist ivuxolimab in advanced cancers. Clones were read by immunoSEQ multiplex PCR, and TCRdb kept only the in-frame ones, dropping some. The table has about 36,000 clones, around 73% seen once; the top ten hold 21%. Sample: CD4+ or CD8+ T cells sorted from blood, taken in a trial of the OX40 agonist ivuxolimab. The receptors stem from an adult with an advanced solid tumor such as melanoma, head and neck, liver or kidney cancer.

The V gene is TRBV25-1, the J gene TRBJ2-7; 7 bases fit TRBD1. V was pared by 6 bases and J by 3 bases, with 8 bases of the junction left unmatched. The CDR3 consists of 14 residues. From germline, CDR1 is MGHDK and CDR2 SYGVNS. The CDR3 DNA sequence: TGTGCCAGCAGCCGGGACAGAGATGACTACGAGCAGTACTTC. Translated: CASSRDRDDYEQYF.

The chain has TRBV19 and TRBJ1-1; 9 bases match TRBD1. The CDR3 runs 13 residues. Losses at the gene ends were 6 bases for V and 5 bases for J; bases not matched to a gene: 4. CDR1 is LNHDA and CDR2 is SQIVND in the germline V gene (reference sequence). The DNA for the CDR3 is TGTGCCAGTAGGGGACAGGGTGAAACTGAAGCTTTCTTT. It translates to CASRGQGETEAFF. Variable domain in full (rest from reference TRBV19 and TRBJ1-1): DGGITQSPKYLFRKEGQNVTLSCEQNLNHDAMYWYRQDPGQGLRLIYYSQIVNDFQKGDIAEGYSVSREKKESFPLTVTSAQKNPTAFYLCASRGQGETEAFFGQGTRLTVV.

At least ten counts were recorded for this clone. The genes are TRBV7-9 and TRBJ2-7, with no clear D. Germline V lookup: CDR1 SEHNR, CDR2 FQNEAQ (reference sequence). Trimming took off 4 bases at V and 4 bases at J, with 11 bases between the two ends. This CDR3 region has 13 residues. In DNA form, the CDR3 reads TGTGCCAGCAGCTACGGTAGCCATTACGAGCAGTACTTC. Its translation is CASSYGSHYEQYF.

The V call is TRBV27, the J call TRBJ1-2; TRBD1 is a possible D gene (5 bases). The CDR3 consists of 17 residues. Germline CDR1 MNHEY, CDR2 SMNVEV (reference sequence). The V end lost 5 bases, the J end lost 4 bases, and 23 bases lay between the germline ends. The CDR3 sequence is CASSARDGRSEGYGYTF. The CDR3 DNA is TGTGCCAGCAGTGCCCGGGACGGACGTTCGGAAGGCTATGGCTACACCTTC.

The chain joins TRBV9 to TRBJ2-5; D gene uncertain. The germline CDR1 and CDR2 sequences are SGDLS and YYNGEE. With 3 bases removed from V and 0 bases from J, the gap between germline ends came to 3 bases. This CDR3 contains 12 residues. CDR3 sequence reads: CASSGYQETQYF. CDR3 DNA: TGTGCCAGCAGCGGGTACCAAGAGACCCAGTACTTC.

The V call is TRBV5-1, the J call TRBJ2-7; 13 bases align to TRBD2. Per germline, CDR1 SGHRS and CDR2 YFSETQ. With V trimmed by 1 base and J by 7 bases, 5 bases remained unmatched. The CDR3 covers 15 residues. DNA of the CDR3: TGCGCCAGCAGCTTGACTAGCGGGAGGGTTGGGGAGCAGTACTTC. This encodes CASSLTSGRVGEQYF. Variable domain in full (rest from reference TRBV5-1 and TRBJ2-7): KAGVTQTPRYLIKTRGQQVTLSCSPISGHRSVSWYQQTPGQGLQFLFEYFSETQRNKGNFPGRFSGRQFSNSRSEMNVSTLELGDSALYLCASSLTSGRVGEQYFGPGTRLTVT.